This note documents a single TCR beta chain sequence. The data derive from a study of blood T cell repertoires in COVID-19. Across the study: There were acute and convalescent COVID-19 samples, and they came from the United States, Italy and Spain. In each case, the material was cDNA or gDNA derived from T cells, B-cell-depleted T cells, or PBMCs.

Original processing methods: Amplification of reference gene primers was used by the study to estimate nucleated cell counts. Sequenced by immunoSEQ multiplex PCR; TCRdb stores in-frame clones only, minus some. That table furnishes V, J and clone size, whereas the DNA furnished D and trimming. The sample lists a few hundred thousand clones, nearly 90% occurring once. The V end was cut by 0 bases, the J end by 5 bases, with 10 bases between. CDR3 length: 14 amino acids. Germline CDR1 KGHSH, CDR2 LQKENI. The genes are TRBV18 and TRBJ2-5; D is unresolved. This clonotype was sampled from a woman in her forties who had recovered from COVID-19. Sequencing was done on a sample of peripheral blood. The CDR3 region has the DNA TGTGCCAGCTCACCACCGCTGACTTTCGAGACCCAGTACTTC. As protein: CASSPPLTFETQYF. Supplemented by reference TRBV18 and TRBJ2-5, the full variable domain reads NAGVMQNPRHLVRRRGQEARLRCSPMKGHSHVYWYRQLPEEGLKFMVYLQKENIIDESGMPKERFSAEFPKEGPSILRIQQVVRGDSAAYFCASSPPLTFETQYFGPGTRLLVL.